What follows are 27 T cell receptor beta chains derived from one specimen sequenced in a study of glioma-infiltrating T cells (dated by TCRdb to about 2016). The sequencer was an Illumina MiSeq. TCR alpha and beta CDR3 regions were amplified with the iRepertoire nested amplicon-rescue multiplex PCR (arm-PCR) platform from RNA. TCRdb reprocessed the public reads (quality trimming at Q25 with fastp, clone calling with MiXCR) and kept in-frame beta chains. Duplicate CDR3 protein sequences are folded into a single record with the most common DNA and genes. Across this sample there are about 380,000 distinct CDR3 sequences, with around 45% seen only once. The top ten clones comprise 12% of the sample. Sequencing was done on a sample of glioma tissue, nonneoplastic brain tissue, or PBMCs (not recorded which). These receptor sequences come from a human donor with low-grade glioma or glioblastoma, undergoing nonglioma brain surgery, or in good health (not recorded which).

This clonotype has only a few counts. The genes are TRBV20-1 and TRBJ2-1, with 11 bases fitting TRBD2. The CDR3 contains 15 residues. The germline CDR1 and CDR2 sequences are DFQATT and SNEGSKA (reference sequence). V shed 6 bases, J shed 3 bases, and the junction held 7 bases outside the gene matches. In nucleotides, the CDR3 is TGCAGTGCGGGTTCTCTAGCGGGAGGCTACAATGAGCAGTTCTTC. As protein: CSAGSLAGGYNEQFF.

Many counts were recorded for this clonotype. The chain recombines TRBV15 with TRBJ2-1, with D unresolved. Per the germline V gene, CDR1 is LNHNV and CDR2 is YYDKDF (reference sequence). This CDR3 has 15 residues. V was clipped by 8 bases and J by 5 bases, with 19 bases between them. The CDR3 DNA follows: TGTGCCACCTGCCTCCGACCCCTGCAGAACAATGAGCAGTTCTTC. Translation gives CATCLRPLQNNEQFF.

V gene TRBV4-3 combines with J gene TRBJ1-4; D gene unclear. The V end was cut by 0 bases, the J end by 8 bases, with 13 bases between. This CDR3 spans 15 amino acids. In germline, CDR1 is LGHNA, CDR2 YSLEER. The CDR3 loop reads CASSQDHSPNEKLFF. The DNA for the CDR3 is TGCGCCAGCAGCCAAGACCACAGCCCCAACGAAAAACTGTTTTTT.

Only a few counts were recorded for this clonotype. The V call is TRBV28, the J call TRBJ2-1; 7 bases are shared with TRBD2. CDR3 size: 16 residues. After removal of 6 bases from V and 6 bases from J, the junction contained 14 bases not matched to a gene. CDR1 is MDHEN, CDR2 SYDVKM, per germline. The CDR3 protein is CASSHYTRLAPNEQFF. CDR3 DNA: TGTGCCAGCAGCCACTATACTCGACTAGCCCCCAATGAGCAGTTCTTC.

Note on this clonotype: Since the CDR3 does not end with the conserved phenylalanine or tryptophan, this likely comes from a read error. The chain uses TRBV7-9 and TRBJ2-4, with 11 bases fitting TRBD2. This CDR3 has 15 amino acids. The V gene end was trimmed by 5 bases and the J gene end by 1 base; junction bases not matched to a gene: 1. Germline loops: CDR1 SEHNR, CDR2 FQNEAQ (reference sequence). CDR3 DNA sequence: TGTGCCAGCAGCCCTAGCGGGAGGGCCAAAAACATTCAGTACATC. Translated, it gives CASSPSGRAKNIQYI.

This clonotype showed up just a few times. The V and J genes are TRBV20-1 and TRBJ2-5; TRBD2 aligns across 8 bases. CDR3 size: 15 residues. Germline assignment: CDR1 DFQATT and CDR2 SNEGSKA (reference sequence). J lost 0 bases, V lost 5 bases, and 8 bases had no gene match. The CDR3 sequence is CSAYKREPNQETQYF. The CDR3 coding sequence is TGCAGTGCTTACAAGCGGGAGCCTAACCAAGAGACCCAGTACTTC.

This clonotype was observed many times. The chain couples TRBV6-1 to TRBJ1-2, with D maybe TRBD1 (5 bases). The CDR3 contains 13 residues. Germline V gene data show CDR1 as MNHNS and CDR2 as SASEGT. Trimming removed 6 bases from V and 4 bases from J, with 12 bases in between. The CDR3: CASRMTESYGYTF. CDR3 coding DNA: TGTGCCAGCAGGATGACAGAGTCCTATGGCTACACCTTC.

Of note for this clonotype: One junction end disagrees with the germline gene, perhaps due to a read error. The rearrangement joins TRBV6-5 to TRBJ1-3, with D maybe TRBD1 (5 bases). The CDR3 runs to 15 residues. Germline V lookup: CDR1 MNHEY, CDR2 SVGAGI. Written as DNA, the CDR3 is TGTGCCAGCAGTTATGACAGCGTCTCTGGAAGCACCATATATTTT. It specifies CASSYDSVSGSTIYF.

This clonotype was seen more than once but under ten times. The gene calls are TRBV4-3 and TRBJ1-1, with unresolved D. Trimming pared 4 bases from V and 2 bases from J, leaving 11 bases between. This CDR3 spans 14 amino acids. The V gene's germline CDR1 is LGHNA and CDR2 YSLEER. The chain's CDR3 is CASSLRAGNTEAFF. CDR3 nucleotides: TGCGCCAGCAGCCTTCGGGCGGGAAACACTGAAGCTTTCTTT.

This clonotype has a handful of counts. V gene TRBV4-3 combines with J gene TRBJ1-2, with TRBD1 matching 8 bases. The V gene end was trimmed by 2 bases and the J gene end by 4 bases; junction bases not matched to a gene: 12. Germline assignment: CDR1 LGHNA and CDR2 YSLEER. The CDR3 loop spans 17 amino acids. This CDR3 is CASSQLGQEEKAYGYTF. DNA for the CDR3: TGCGCCAGCAGCCAATTGGGACAGGAAGAAAAGGCCTATGGCTACACCTTC.

V usage is TRBV4-1 and J usage is TRBJ2-7; weak D call: TRBD2 (6 bases). The V gene lost 3 bases and the J gene lost 4 bases, with 13 bases spanning the gap. CDR3 size: 14 residues. The germline V gene has CDR1 MGHRA and CDR2 YSYEKL. In DNA, the CDR3 is TGCGCCAGCAGCCAGTCCCGGGGGAGATACGAGCAGTACTTC. It codes for CASSQSRGRYEQYF.

There are a few counts of this clonotype. The V and J genes are TRBV19 and TRBJ2-1, with D possibly TRBD2 on 5 matching bases. Trimming left V 6 bases short and J 4 bases short, with 22 bases between. Germline CDR1 and CDR2: LNHDA and SQIVND (reference sequence). The CDR3 covers 17 residues. In DNA form, the CDR3 reads TGTGCCAGTAGACGAAGGGTAGACTCCGGGGTTTACAATGAGCAGTTCTTC. Protein sequence: CASRRRVDSGVYNEQFF.

The chain links TRBV5-4 to TRBJ1-2; 9 positions agree with TRBD1. The V gene end was trimmed by 6 bases and the J gene end by 4 bases; junction bases not matched to a gene: 13. This CDR3 has 16 residues. In germline, CDR1 is SGHNT, CDR2 YYREEE (reference sequence). DNA of the CDR3: TGTGCCAGCATCCGCACCCCGGGACAGGGACTCTATGGCTACACCTTC. Translation: CASIRTPGQGLYGYTF. Drawing the rest from reference TRBV5-4 and TRBJ1-2, the complete variable domain is ETGVTQSPTHLIKTRGQQVTLRCSSQSGHNTVSWYQQALGQGPQFIFQYYREEENGRGNFPPRFSGLQFPNYSSELNVNALELDDSALYLCASIRTPGQGLYGYTFGSGTRLTVV.

This chain links TRBV29-1 with TRBJ2-4; 8 positions match TRBD2. Trimming removed 4 bases from V and 5 bases from J; junction bases left unmatched: 10. Germline values: CDR1 SQVTM, CDR2 ANQGSEA. This CDR3 is 15 amino acids long. In DNA, the CDR3 is TGCAGCGTTGGAGCACCCGGGGGGGGGGAAAACATTCAGTACTTC. This translates into CSVGAPGGGENIQYF.

V and J are TRBV28 and TRBJ1-1; D uncertain. Trimming shortened V by 10 bases and J by 8 bases, and 11 bases separated the two germline ends. CDR1 MDHEN and CDR2 SYDVKM come from the germline V gene. CDR3 size: 10 residues. This CDR3 is CATLQGEAFF. CDR3 sequence (DNA): TGTGCCACCCTACAAGGAGAAGCTTTCTTT.

This chain connects TRBV14 to TRBJ1-1, with a possible D match to TRBD1 (5 bases). This CDR3 contains 19 residues. The germline gives CDR1 SGHDN, CDR2 FVKESK. Deletions cut 3 bases from V and 3 bases from J, with 26 bases between. CDR3 DNA: TGTGCCAGCAGCCACGTGAGTCCACCCATAGACCGGGGGGACACTGAAGCTTTCTTT. This sequence encodes CASSHVSPPIDRGDTEAFF.

In this sample, this clonotype turned up a few times. The genes are TRBV4-1 and TRBJ1-5; D is unclear. Germline-derived CDR1 and CDR2 are MGHRA and YSYEKL. The CDR3 sequence is 17 residues long. The germline V and J ends were trimmed by 4 bases and 5 bases, with 21 bases remaining between them. This CDR3 reads CASSPSLDPVLHQPQHF. DNA of the CDR3: TGCGCCAGCAGCCCCTCCCTAGACCCGGTATTGCATCAGCCCCAGCATTTT.

CDR3 sequence (DNA): TGTGCCAGCAGCTTACAGGGGATGGATGGCTACACCTTC. Its protein is CASSLQGMDGYTF. This sequence joins TRBV7-3 and TRBJ1-2; D possibly corresponds to TRBD1 (6 bases). The CDR3 runs 13 residues. Germline lookup yields CDR1 SGHTA and CDR2 FQGTGA. Trimming removed 2 bases at V and 6 bases at J, with 10 bases between.

V gene TRBV14 combines with J gene TRBJ2-1, with 7 bases matching TRBD1. Germline CDR1 and CDR2: SGHDN and FVKESK. The J segment lost 3 bases and the V segment lost 1 base, leaving 3 bases of the junction unmatched. The length of the CDR3 is 15 residues. In DNA, the CDR3 is TGTGCCAGCAGCCAAGGGAGGACAGGCTACAATGAGCAGTTCTTC. This codes for CASSQGRTGYNEQFF.

This clonotype was counted many times. The rearrangement uses TRBV28 and TRBJ2-7, with D maybe TRBD2 (5 bases). V was cut by 1 base and J by 7 bases, with 14 bases left in between. The CDR3 is 14 residues long. Germline CDR1 MDHEN, CDR2 SYDVKM. CDR3 residues: CASSLLGGPGEQYF. The CDR3 nucleotides read TGTGCCAGCAGTTTATTGGGTGGCCCGGGAGAGCAGTACTTC.

On this clonotype itself: The junction does not match germline at one end; this may be a read error. The chain has TRBV27 and TRBJ2-1; the match to TRBD2 covers 9 bases. The germline CDR1 and CDR2 sequences are MNHEY and SMNVEV (reference sequence). The CDR3 has 15 amino acids. In DNA, the CDR3 is TGTGCCAGCAGTTTAGGACTAGCGAACTCCAATGGGCAGTTCTTC. Protein sequence: CASSLGLANSNGQFF.

The table lists this clonotype with a few counts. This chain uses TRBV10-3 with TRBJ2-3, with 9 bases matching TRBD2. Germline CDR1 and CDR2: ENHRY and SYGVKD. CDR3 size: 17 residues. V lost 3 bases and J lost 0; bases outside the gene matches: 7. In nucleotides, the CDR3 is TGTGCCATCAGTGATTTAATAGCGGGAGCTAGCACAGATACGCAGTATTTT. Its protein product is CAISDLIAGASTDTQYF.

With regard to this clonotype: One end of the junction varies from germline; a read error may be responsible. The V call is TRBV15, the J call TRBJ2-1; 8 nucleotides align to TRBD2. Germline-derived CDR1 and CDR2 are LNHNV and YYDKDF (reference sequence). The CDR3 runs to 15 residues. The CDR3 spells CATSRAGLETHEQSF. CDR3 bases: TGTGCCACCAGCAGAGCGGGACTAGAGACCCATGAACAGTCCTTC.

This clonotype was seen repeatedly, ten times or more. The V call is TRBV6-2 or TRBV6-3, the J call TRBJ2-7; 11 nucleotides align to TRBD2. CDR1 and CDR2 from the germline V gene are MNHEY and SVGEGT. The CDR3 consists of 15 residues. Trimming cost V 0 bases and J 3 bases; bases outside gene matches: 1. The chain's CDR3 is CASSYSTSGIYEQYF. Here the CDR3 DNA reads TGTGCCAGCAGTTACTCGACTAGCGGGATCTACGAGCAGTACTTC.

This clonotype was picked up a small number of times. The chain employs TRBV20-1 and TRBJ2-3; D is tentatively TRBD1 or TRBD2 (5 bases each). This CDR3 is 12 amino acids long. Trimming took 0 bases from V and 4 from J, leaving 5 bases between them. The germline gives CDR1 DFQATT, CDR2 SNEGSKA (reference sequence). The CDR3 loop reads CSAREGPDTQYF. CDR3 DNA sequence: TGCAGTGCTAGAGAGGGACCAGATACGCAGTATTTT.

This clonotype was detected only once. A much more abundant neighbour one base away suggests this may be a read error. The chain uses TRBV27 and TRBJ2-1; 7 nucleotides match TRBD2. Germline values: CDR1 MNHEY, CDR2 SMNVEV (reference sequence). There are 15 residues in the CDR3. The CDR3 coding sequence is TGTGGCAGCAGCCCCTGGGCTAGCGGAAACAATGAGCAGTTCTTC. The encoded protein is CGSSPWASGNNEQFF.

This clonotype occurred many times. The V gene is TRBV6-1, the J gene TRBJ2-1; 9 bases match TRBD1. Germline V gene lookup returns CDR1 MNHNS and CDR2 SASEGT. This CDR3 has 15 residues. J gave up 6 bases and V 6 bases, and 9 bases lay outside the gene matches. This CDR3 reads CASSPSGQGFNEQFF. CDR3 sequence (DNA): TGTGCCAGCAGCCCCTCGGGACAGGGTTTCAATGAGCAGTTCTTC.